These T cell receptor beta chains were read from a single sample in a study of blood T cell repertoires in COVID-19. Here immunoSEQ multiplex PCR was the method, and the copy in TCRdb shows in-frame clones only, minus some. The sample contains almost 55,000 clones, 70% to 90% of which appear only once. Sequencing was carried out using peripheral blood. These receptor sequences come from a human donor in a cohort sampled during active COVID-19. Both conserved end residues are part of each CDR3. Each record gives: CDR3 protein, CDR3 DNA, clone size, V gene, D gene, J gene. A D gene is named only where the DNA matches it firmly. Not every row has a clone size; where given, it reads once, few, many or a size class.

CASNLPTTGPGNTIYF | TGTGCCAGCAACTTACCCACGACAGGGCCTGGAAACACCATATATTTT | NA | TRBV7-9 | TRBD1 | TRBJ1-3
CASSQSSVNEKLFF | TGTGCCAGCAGCCAAAGTAGCGTTAATGAAAAACTGTTTTTT | NA | TRBV3-1/TRBV3-2 | NA | TRBJ1-4
CAISVQGAGTEAFF | TGTGCCATCAGTGTACAGGGGGCAGGCACTGAAGCTTTCTTT | NA | TRBV10-3 | TRBD1 | TRBJ1-1
CASSYIAGGFTGELFF | TGTGCCAGCAGCTATATAGCGGGGGGGTTCACCGGGGAGCTGTTTTTT | many | TRBV7-2 | TRBD2 | TRBJ2-2
CASSPHGRWEAGNEQFF | TGTGCCAGTAGTCCCCATGGCCGATGGGAAGCGGGGAATGAGCAGTTCTTC | once | TRBV19 | TRBD2 | TRBJ2-1
CASSSPSGLGGYTF | TGTGCCAGCAGCTCCCCTTCGGGACTTGGCGGCTACACCTTC | NA | TRBV7-9 | NA | TRBJ1-2
CASSSLVRGSGGYTF | TGTGCCAGCAGCTCCCTCGTCAGGGGTAGTGGTGGCTACACCTTC | NA | TRBV11-2 | NA | TRBJ1-2
CSASGPGLSNQPQHF | TGCAGTGCTAGTGGACCGGGTCTTAGCAATCAGCCCCAGCATTTT | NA | TRBV20-1 | NA | TRBJ1-5
CASSHGAQGSQPQHF | TGCGCCAGCAGCCACGGAGCCCAGGGGAGTCAGCCCCAGCATTTT | NA | TRBV4-1 | NA | TRBJ1-5
CASSHGKGSYTF | TGTGCCAGCAGCCACGGGAAAGGGAGCTACACCTTC | NA | TRBV3-1/TRBV3-2 | NA | TRBJ1-2
CASSPETAVGNYGYTF | TGTGCCAGCTCACCTGAAACGGCGGTAGGCAACTATGGCTACACCTTC | NA | TRBV18 | NA | TRBJ1-2
CASSLRAGRNTEAFF | TGTGCCAGCAGCTTAAGGGCAGGGCGGAACACTGAAGCTTTCTTT | NA | TRBV7-2 | NA | TRBJ1-1
CASSSTGGYTHQPQHF | TGTGCCAGCAGTTCTACAGGGGGCTACACTCATCAGCCCCAGCATTTT | once | TRBV27 | TRBD1 | TRBJ1-5
CASSDTGGDGYTF | TGTGCCAGCAGTGATACAGGGGGGGATGGCTACACCTTC | NA | TRBV6-1 | TRBD1 | TRBJ1-2
CASSQINYNEQFF | TGCGCCAGCAGCCAAATAAACTACAATGAGCAGTTCTTC | NA | TRBV4-3 | NA | TRBJ2-1
CSGGQGDTIYF | TGCAGCGGGGGACAGGGAGACACCATATATTTT | NA | TRBV29-1 | TRBD1 | TRBJ1-3
CASSPPSTDTQYF | TGTGCCAGCTCACCCCCCTCCACAGATACGCAGTATTTT | once | TRBV18 | NA | TRBJ2-3
CASGSDRTVPLYGYTF | TGTGCTAGTGGTTCCGATAGGACTGTCCCCCTCTATGGCTACACCTTC | NA | TRBV12-5 | NA | TRBJ1-2
CASSLNWVRGKLFF | TGCGCCAGCAGCTTGAACTGGGTTCGGGGGAAACTGTTTTTT | NA | TRBV5-1 | NA | TRBJ1-4
CASSPLGDRETDTQYF | TGTGCCAGCAGCCCCCTGGGGGACAGGGAAACAGATACGCAGTATTTT | NA | TRBV7-3 | TRBD1 | TRBJ2-3
CASSQAGSGRGAKNIQYF | TGCGCCAGCAGCCAAGCTGGGAGTGGAAGAGGAGCCAAAAACATTCAGTACTTC | NA | TRBV4-1 | NA | TRBJ2-4
CATDRLAGGTDTQYF | TGTGCCACCGACCGACTAGCGGGGGGGACAGATACGCAGTATTTT | few | TRBV6-5 | TRBD2 | TRBJ2-3
CASSKTRGGLETQYF | TGTGCCAGCAGTAAGACACGGGGGGGCCTAGAGACCCAGTACTTC | few | TRBV6-6 | TRBD2 | TRBJ2-5
CASSLVRTGGRTEAFF | TGTGCCAGCAGCTTAGTTCGGACAGGGGGCCGGACTGAAGCTTTCTTT | NA | TRBV11-2 | TRBD1 | TRBJ1-1
CATSVRTTGTPLHF | TGTGCCACCAGCGTTCGGACGACAGGTACACCCCTCCACTTT | NA | TRBV15 | NA | TRBJ1-6
CASSLHDSNTEAFF | TGTGCCAGCAGCTTACACGACAGCAACACTGAAGCTTTCTTT | NA | TRBV7-2 | NA | TRBJ1-1
CASSPRGGTDTQYF | TGTGCCAGCAGTCCAAGGGGGGGGACAGATACGCAGTATTTT | NA | TRBV7-8 | NA | TRBJ2-3
CASSPPGTGADTQYF | TGTGCCAGCTCACCACCCGGGACAGGGGCAGATACGCAGTATTTT | NA | TRBV18 | TRBD1 | TRBJ2-3
CASNDRGNSPLHF | TGCGCCAGCAACGACAGGGGTAATTCACCCCTCCACTTT | NA | TRBV5-1 | TRBD1 | TRBJ1-6
CASSFGGAGEQYF | TGTGCCAGCAGCTTTGGGGGGGCGGGCGAGCAGTACTTC | NA | TRBV11-3 | NA | TRBJ2-7
CASRGQGPHGYTF | TGTGCCAGCAGGGGACAGGGTCCCCATGGCTACACCTTC | few | TRBV2 | TRBD1 | TRBJ1-2
CASSSPGQGSSPLHF | TGTGCCAGCAGTTCGCCGGGACAGGGTTCATCACCCCTCCACTTT | NA | TRBV6-2/TRBV6-3 | TRBD1 | TRBJ1-6
CASQGDTGELFF | TGTGCCAGCCAGGGGGACACCGGGGAGCTGTTTTTT | once | TRBV6-5 | TRBD1 | TRBJ2-2